Listed below are T cell receptor beta chains from one sample, sequenced in a study of beta chain features in type 1 diabetes. Method: immunoSEQ multiplex PCR; TCRdb's copy keeps in-frame clones and lacks some. Among about 620,000 clones listed, roughly a sixth were seen once. The sample consisted of naive CD4+ T cells from blood. These receptors originate from a man aged 18 to 30 in good health. Both conserved end residues are part of each CDR3. Some rows mark clone size as missing; the rest say once, few, many or name a class of expanded clone.

j_call	clone_size	v_call	cdr3_aa
TRBJ2-4	.	TRBV6-1	CASSGGMEVAKNIQYF
TRBJ2-7	few	TRBV5-1	CASRASGTGYEQYF
TRBJ2-4	.	TRBV19	CASSSGGSLPKDIQYF
TRBJ2-3	.	TRBV19	CASSRVASGRSSTDTQYF
TRBJ1-4	few	TRBV2	CASSWGLKEKLFF
TRBJ1-1	.	TRBV23-1	CASTRGDLDTEAFF
TRBJ2-1	few	TRBV14	CASSQGIPGLAKHEQFF
TRBJ2-7	.	TRBV9	CASSVHGSGTSLLEQYF
TRBJ2-1	.	TRBV6-5	CASSYSGGNYNEQFF
TRBJ2-1	few	TRBV5-1	CASSLSVDEQFF
TRBJ1-1	few	TRBV18	CASSPPGSTEAFF
TRBJ2-4	.	TRBV7-2	CASSPGQGGKNIQYF
TRBJ1-5	few	TRBV2	CASTGVYSNQPQHF
TRBJ1-5	few	TRBV2	CASRADRVGNQPQHF
TRBJ1-5	few	TRBV25-1	CASSEGTDPRPQHF
TRBJ2-3	few	TRBV25-1	CASSPIAGGLTDTQYF
TRBJ1-5	few	TRBV5-1	CASSLEGQGSNQPQHF
TRBJ2-1	few	TRBV5-4	CATYVMANSYNEQFF
TRBJ1-2	.	TRBV20-1	CSATRTFGYTF
TRBJ2-3	.	TRBV6-1	CAIAGTVGQHTQYF
TRBJ1-2	few	TRBV30	CAWSLSQGGGYTF
TRBJ2-5	.	TRBV4-2	CASSLAWETQYF
TRBJ2-1	.	TRBV9	CASSGRLAGEVINEQFF
TRBJ2-7	.	TRBV9	CASSRVAVAGAPYEQYF
TRBJ2-4	.	TRBV6-5	CASSYSGRGAKNIQYF
TRBJ1-5	.	TRBV29-1	CSVTLQGTIQPQHF
TRBJ1-2	few	TRBV29-1	CSVTRAGGLKGGYTF
TRBJ1-1	few	TRBV4-2	CASSQDRWMGAFF
TRBJ1-4	few	TRBV14	CASSQRDIGNEKLFF
TRBJ1-2	few	TRBV28	CASRENVGYGYTF
TRBJ2-2	.	TRBV7-3	CASSLYPPSGANTGELFF
TRBJ1-2	.	TRBV28	CASRFRTVPYGYTF
TRBJ2-7	few	TRBV7-2	CASSGHRVSYEQYF
TRBJ2-3	few	TRBV18	CASSPRASGAGDTQYF
TRBJ2-5	few	TRBV5-4	CASTSTASRGRAAETQYF
TRBJ1-2	.	TRBV2	CASIANYGYTF
TRBJ2-4	few	TRBV4-1	CASSQVGGLVKNIQYF
TRBJ1-3	few	TRBV15	CATSRTSQGLSGNTIYF
TRBJ2-3	few	TRBV18	CASSSGTSGGGTDTQYF